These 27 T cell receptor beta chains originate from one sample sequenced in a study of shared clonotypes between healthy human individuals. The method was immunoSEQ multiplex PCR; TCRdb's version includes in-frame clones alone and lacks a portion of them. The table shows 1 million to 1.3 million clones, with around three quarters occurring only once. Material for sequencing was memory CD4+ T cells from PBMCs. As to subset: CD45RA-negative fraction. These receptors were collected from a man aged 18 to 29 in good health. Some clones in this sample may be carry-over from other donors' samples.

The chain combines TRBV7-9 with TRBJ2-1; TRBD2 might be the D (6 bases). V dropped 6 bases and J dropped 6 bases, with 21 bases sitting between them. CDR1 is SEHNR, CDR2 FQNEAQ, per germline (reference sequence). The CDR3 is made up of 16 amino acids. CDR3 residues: CASRPVQDYLGNEQFF. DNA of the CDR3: TGTGCCAGCAGGCCTGTTCAGGACTACCTGGGCAATGAGCAGTTCTTC.

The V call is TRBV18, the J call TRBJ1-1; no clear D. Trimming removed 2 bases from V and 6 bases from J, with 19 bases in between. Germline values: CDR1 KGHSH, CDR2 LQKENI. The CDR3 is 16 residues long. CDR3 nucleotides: TGTGCCAGCTCACCATTTCTCGACCATTCTTTGGCTGAAGCTTTCTTT. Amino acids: CASSPFLDHSLAEAFF.

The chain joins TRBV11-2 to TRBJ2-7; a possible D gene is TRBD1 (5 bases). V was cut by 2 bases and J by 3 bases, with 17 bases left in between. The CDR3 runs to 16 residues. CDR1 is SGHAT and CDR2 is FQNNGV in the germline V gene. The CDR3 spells CASSLILRQHLYEQYF. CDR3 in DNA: TGTGCCAGCAGCTTAATCCTTCGACAGCACCTCTACGAGCAGTACTTC.

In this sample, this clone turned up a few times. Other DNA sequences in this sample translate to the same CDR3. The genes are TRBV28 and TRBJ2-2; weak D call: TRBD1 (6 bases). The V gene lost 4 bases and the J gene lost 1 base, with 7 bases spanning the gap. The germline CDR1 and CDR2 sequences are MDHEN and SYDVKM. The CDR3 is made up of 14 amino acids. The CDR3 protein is CASSSGQNTGELFF. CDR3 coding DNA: TGTGCCAGCAGTTCGGGACAGAACACCGGGGAGCTGTTTTTT. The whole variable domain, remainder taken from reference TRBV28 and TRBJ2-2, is DVKVTQSSRYLVKRTGEKVFLECVQDMDHENMFWYRQDPGLGLRLIYFSYDVKMKEKGDIPEGYSVSREKKERFSLILESASTNQTSMYLCASSSGQNTGELFFGEGSRLTVL.

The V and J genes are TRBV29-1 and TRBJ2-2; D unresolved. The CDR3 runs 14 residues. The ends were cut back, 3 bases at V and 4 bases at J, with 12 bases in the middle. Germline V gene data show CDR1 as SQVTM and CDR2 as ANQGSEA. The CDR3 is CSVERHPATGELFF. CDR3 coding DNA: TGCAGCGTTGAGCGTCACCCAGCCACCGGGGAGCTGTTTTTT.

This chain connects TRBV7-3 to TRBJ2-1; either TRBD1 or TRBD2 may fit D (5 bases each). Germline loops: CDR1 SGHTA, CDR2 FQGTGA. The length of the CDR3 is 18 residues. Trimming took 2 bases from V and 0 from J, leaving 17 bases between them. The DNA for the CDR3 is TGTGCCAGCAGCTTAGGGGGAAAGAGTTCCAGCTCCTACAATGAGCAGTTCTTC. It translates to CASSLGGKSSSSYNEQFF. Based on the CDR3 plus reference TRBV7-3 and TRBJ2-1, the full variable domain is GAGVSQTPSNKVTEKGKYVELRCDPISGHTALYWYRQSLGQGPEFLIYFQGTGAADDSGLPNDRFFAVRPEGSVSTLKIQRTERGDSAVYLCASSLGGKSSSSYNEQFFGPGTRLTVL.

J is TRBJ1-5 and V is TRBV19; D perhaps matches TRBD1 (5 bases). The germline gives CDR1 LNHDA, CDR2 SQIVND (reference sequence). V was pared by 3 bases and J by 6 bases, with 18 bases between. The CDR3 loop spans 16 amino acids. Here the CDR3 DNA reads TGTGCCAGTAGTATTAGGGGACTTCTAGAGTCTCAGCCCCAGCATTTT. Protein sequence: CASSIRGLLESQPQHF.

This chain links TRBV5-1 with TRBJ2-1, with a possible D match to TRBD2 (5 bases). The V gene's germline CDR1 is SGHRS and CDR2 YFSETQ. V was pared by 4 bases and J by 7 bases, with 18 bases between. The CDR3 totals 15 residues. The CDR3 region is CASSLRWDRGNEQFF. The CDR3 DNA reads TGCGCCAGCAGCCTCAGGTGGGATCGAGGGAATGAGCAGTTCTTC.

CDR3 sequence reads: CASRTGQGLGQYF. The DNA of the CDR3 is TGTGCCAGCAGAACGGGACAGGGGTTGGGGCAGTACTTC. The chain joins TRBV28 to TRBJ2-7, with 10 bases matching TRBD1. The CDR3 is 13 residues long. Looked up from germline, CDR1 is MDHEN and CDR2 is SYDVKM. V trimming: 6 bases; J trimming: 9 bases; junction bases outside the gene matches: 8.

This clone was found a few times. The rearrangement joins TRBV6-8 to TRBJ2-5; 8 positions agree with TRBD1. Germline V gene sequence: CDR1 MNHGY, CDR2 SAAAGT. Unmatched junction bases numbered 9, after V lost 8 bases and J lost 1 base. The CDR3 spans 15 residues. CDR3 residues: CASPRTGSSQETQYF. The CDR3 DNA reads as TGTGCCAGCCCCAGGACAGGGTCTAGCCAAGAGACCCAGTACTTC.

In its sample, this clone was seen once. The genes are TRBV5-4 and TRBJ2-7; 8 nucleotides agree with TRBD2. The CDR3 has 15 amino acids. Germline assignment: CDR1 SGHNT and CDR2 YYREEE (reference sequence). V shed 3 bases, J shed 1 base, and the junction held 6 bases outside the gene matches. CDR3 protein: CASSWAAGDSYEQYF. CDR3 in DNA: TGTGCCAGCAGCTGGGCAGCGGGAGATTCCTACGAGCAGTACTTC.

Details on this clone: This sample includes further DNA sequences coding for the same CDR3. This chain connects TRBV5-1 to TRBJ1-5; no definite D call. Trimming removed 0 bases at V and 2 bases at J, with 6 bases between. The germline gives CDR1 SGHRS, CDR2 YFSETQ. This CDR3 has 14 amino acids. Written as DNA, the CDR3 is TGCGCCAGCAGCTTGGAAGGGCGCAATCAGCCCCAGCATTTT. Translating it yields CASSLEGRNQPQHF.

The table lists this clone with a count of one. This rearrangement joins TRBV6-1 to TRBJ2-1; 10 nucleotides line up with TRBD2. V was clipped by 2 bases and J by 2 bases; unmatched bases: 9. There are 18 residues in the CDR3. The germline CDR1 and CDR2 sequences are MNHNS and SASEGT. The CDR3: CASSESPTAGGAYNEQFF. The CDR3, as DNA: TGTGCCAGCAGTGAATCCCCTACAGCGGGAGGGGCCTACAATGAGCAGTTCTTC.

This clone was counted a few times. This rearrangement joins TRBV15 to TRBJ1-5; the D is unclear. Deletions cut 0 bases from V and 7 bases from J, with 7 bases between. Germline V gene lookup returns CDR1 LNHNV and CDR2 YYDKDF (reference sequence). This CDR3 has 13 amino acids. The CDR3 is CATSRDKGQPQHF. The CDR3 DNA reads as TGTGCCACCAGCAGAGATAAGGGACAGCCCCAGCATTTT.

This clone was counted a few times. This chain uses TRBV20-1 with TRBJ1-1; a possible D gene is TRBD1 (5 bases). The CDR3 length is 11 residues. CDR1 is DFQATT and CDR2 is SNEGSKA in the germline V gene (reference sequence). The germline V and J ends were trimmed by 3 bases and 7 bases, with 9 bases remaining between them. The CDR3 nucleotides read TGCAGTGCTAGCTACAGGCTTGAAGCTTTCTTT. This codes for CSASYRLEAFF.

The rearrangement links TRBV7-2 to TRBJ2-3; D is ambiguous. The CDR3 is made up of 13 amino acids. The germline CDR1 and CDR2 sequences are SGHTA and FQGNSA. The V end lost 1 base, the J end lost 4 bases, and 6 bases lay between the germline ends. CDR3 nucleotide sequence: TGTGCCAGCAGCTTAGAAGGGCCAGATACGCAGTATTTT. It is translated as CASSLEGPDTQYF.

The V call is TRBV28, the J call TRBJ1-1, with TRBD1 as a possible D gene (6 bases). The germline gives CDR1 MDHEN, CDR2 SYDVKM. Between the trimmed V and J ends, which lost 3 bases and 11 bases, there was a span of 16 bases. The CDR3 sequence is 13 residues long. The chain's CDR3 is CASSLRRGGVAFF. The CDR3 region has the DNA TGTGCCAGCAGTTTGCGCCGAGGGGGGGTGGCTTTCTTT.

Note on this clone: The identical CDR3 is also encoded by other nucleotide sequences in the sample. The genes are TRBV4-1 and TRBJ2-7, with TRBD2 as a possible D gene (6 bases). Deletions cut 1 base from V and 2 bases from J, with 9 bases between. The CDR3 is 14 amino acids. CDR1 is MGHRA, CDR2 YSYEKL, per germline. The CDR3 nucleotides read TGCGCCAGCAGCCAAGGACTAGGGGCCTACGAGCAGTACTTC. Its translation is CASSQGLGAYEQYF.

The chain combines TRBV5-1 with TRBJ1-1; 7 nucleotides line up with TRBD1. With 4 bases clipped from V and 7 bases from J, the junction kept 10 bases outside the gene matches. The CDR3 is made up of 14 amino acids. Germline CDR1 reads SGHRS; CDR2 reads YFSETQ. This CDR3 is CASSPLPGQSEAFF. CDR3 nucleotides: TGCGCCAGCAGCCCGCTCCCGGGACAGAGTGAAGCTTTCTTT.

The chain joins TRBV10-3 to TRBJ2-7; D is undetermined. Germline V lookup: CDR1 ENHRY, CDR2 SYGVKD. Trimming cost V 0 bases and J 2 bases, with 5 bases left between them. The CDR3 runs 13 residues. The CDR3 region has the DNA TGTGCCATCAGTGAGTCGGCCCCCTACGAGCAGTACTTC. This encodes CAISESAPYEQYF.

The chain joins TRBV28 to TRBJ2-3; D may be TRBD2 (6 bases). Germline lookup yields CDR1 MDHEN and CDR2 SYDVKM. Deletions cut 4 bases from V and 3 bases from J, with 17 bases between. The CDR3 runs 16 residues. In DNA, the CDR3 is TGTGCCAGCAGTTCCCCGGCCGGGAGCAGGACAGATACGCAGTATTTT. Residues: CASSSPAGSRTDTQYF.

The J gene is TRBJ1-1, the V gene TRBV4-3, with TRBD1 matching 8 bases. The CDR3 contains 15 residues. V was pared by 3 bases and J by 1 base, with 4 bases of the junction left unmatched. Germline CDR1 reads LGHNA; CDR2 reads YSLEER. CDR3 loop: CASSHPDRGNTEAFF. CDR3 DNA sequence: TGCGCCAGCAGCCATCCAGACAGGGGGAACACTGAAGCTTTCTTT.

The DNA for the CDR3 is TGTGCCACCAGCGGCCGGAAGGTCGGGGCCGGGGAGCTGTTTTTT. It translates to CATSGRKVGAGELFF. J is TRBJ2-2 and V is TRBV15; possibly TRBD2 for D (5 bases). Germline-derived CDR1 and CDR2 are LNHNV and YYDKDF (reference sequence). Trimming left V 5 bases short and J 6 bases short, with 16 bases between. The CDR3 has 15 residues.

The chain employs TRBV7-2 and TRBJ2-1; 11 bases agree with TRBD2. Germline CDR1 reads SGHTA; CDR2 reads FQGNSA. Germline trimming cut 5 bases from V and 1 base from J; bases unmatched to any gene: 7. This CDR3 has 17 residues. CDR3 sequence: CASSPSSGGPSYNEQFF. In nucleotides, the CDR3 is TGTGCCAGCAGCCCCTCTAGCGGGGGGCCGTCCTACAATGAGCAGTTCTTC. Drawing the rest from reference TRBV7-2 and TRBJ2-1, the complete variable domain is GAGVSQSPSNKVTEKGKDVELRCDPISGHTALYWYRQSLGQGLEFLIYFQGNSAPDKSGLPSDRFSAERTGGSVSTLTIQRTQQEDSAVYLCASSPSSGGPSYNEQFFGPGTRLTVL.

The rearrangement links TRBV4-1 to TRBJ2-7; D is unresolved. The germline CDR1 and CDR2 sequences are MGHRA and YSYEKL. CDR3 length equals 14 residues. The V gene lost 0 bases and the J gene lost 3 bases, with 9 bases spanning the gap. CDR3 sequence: CASSQDPGGYEQYF. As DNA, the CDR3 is TGCGCCAGCAGCCAAGATCCAGGCGGCTACGAGCAGTACTTC.

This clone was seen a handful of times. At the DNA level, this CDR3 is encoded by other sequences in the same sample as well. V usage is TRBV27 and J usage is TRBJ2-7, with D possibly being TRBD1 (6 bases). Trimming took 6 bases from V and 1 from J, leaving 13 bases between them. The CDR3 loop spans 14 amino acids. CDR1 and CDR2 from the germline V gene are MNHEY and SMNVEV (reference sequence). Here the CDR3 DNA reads TGTGCCAGCAGCAGGACCGGGACATCCTACGAGCAGTACTTC. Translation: CASSRTGTSYEQYF.

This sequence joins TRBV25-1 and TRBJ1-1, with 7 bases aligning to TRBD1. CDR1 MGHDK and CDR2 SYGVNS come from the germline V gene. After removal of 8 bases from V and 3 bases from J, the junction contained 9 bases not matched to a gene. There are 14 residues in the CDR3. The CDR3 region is CASRQGAGDTEAFF. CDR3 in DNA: TGTGCCAGCCGACAGGGAGCGGGGGACACTGAAGCTTTCTTT.